The 31 T cell receptor beta chains below come from one sample, sequenced in a study of graft-versus-host responses after intestinal transplantation. These TCRs' antigens remain unknown. Repertoires were generated with immunoSEQ multiplex PCR, while TCRdb's copy carries only in-frame clones and drops some. The sample lists around 110,000 clones; around 90% were seen once. The input for sequencing was unstimulated CD4+ T cells sorted from spleen or lymph node cells, taken before transplant. The receptors shown here come from a human donor who was the organ donor for an intestinal transplant.

The rearrangement joins TRBV7-2 to TRBJ1-4, with D maybe TRBD1 (6 bases). Germline assignment: CDR1 SGHTA and CDR2 FQGNSA. CDR3 length: 18 amino acids. V was cut by 2 bases and J by 8 bases, with 24 bases left in between. Here the CDR3 DNA reads TGTGCCAGCAGCTTATATGCACAGTTATGGACAGTCGAAGAAAAACTGTTTTTT. Protein: CASSLYAQLWTVEEKLFF.

V is TRBV4-1 and J is TRBJ2-7; 12 bases are shared with TRBD2. The CDR3 contains 17 residues. CDR1 is MGHRA, CDR2 YSYEKL, per germline. J was trimmed by 7 bases and V by 5 bases; bases with no gene match: 15. CDR3 sequence reads: CASSTLSGSGLAGEQYF. Written as DNA, the CDR3 is TGCGCCAGCAGCACATTATCGGGTAGCGGACTAGCGGGGGAGCAGTACTTC.

Details on this clone: The identical CDR3 is also encoded by other nucleotide sequences in the sample. The chain combines TRBV7-9 with TRBJ2-7; 9 bases align to TRBD1. Per the germline V gene, CDR1 is SEHNR and CDR2 is FQNEAQ (reference sequence). The V gene end was trimmed by 3 bases and the J gene end by 3 bases; junction bases not matched to a gene: 3. The CDR3 consists of 14 residues. Written as DNA, the CDR3 is TGTGCCAGCAGCTTCGGGACAGGGTACTACGAGCAGTACTTC. This encodes CASSFGTGYYEQYF.

This clone came up once. The V and J genes are TRBV6-5 and TRBJ1-3; 7 bases agree with TRBD1. V shed 6 bases, J shed 0 bases, and the junction held 5 bases outside the gene matches. CDR3 size: 15 residues. The germline CDR1 and CDR2 sequences are MNHEY and SVGAGI. CDR3 protein: CASSSRDSSGNTIYF. The CDR3 coding sequence is TGTGCCAGCAGCTCAAGGGACAGCTCTGGAAACACCATATATTTT.

The rearrangement uses TRBV7-7 and TRBJ2-3; 9 bases align to TRBD2. V dropped 0 bases and J dropped 1; count of bases not matched to a gene: 2. The CDR3 totals 16 residues. The germline CDR1 and CDR2 sequences are SSHAT and FNYEAQ (reference sequence). CDR3 loop: CASSLAASGGTDTQYF. CDR3 in DNA: TGTGCCAGCAGCTTAGCGGCTAGCGGGGGCACAGATACGCAGTATTTT.

The V gene is TRBV28, the J gene TRBJ2-1; 7 positions agree with TRBD2. The V and J ends lost 5 bases and 8 bases, in that order; junction bases with no gene match: 9. Germline values: CDR1 MDHEN, CDR2 SYDVKM. The CDR3 sequence is 14 residues long. As DNA, the CDR3 is TGTGCCAGCAGTGTATCAGCGGGAAACGATGAGCAGTTCTTC. Its protein product is CASSVSAGNDEQFF. Combining the CDR3 with reference TRBV28 and TRBJ2-1 gives the whole variable domain DVKVTQSSRYLVKRTGEKVFLECVQDMDHENMFWYRQDPGLGLRLIYFSYDVKMKEKGDIPEGYSVSREKKERFSLILESASTNQTSMYLCASSVSAGNDEQFFGPGTRLTVL.

J is TRBJ2-1 and V is TRBV30; D gene ambiguous. Germline V gene lookup returns CDR1 GTSNPN and CDR2 SVGIG (reference sequence). V lost 0 bases and J 7 bases, leaving 13 bases between the germline ends. This CDR3 spans 14 amino acids. CDR3 residues: CAWSVEPGRNEQFF. CDR3 bases: TGTGCCTGGAGTGTAGAGCCTGGGCGAAATGAGCAGTTCTTC.

This rearrangement joins TRBV5-4 to TRBJ2-3; 10 nucleotides align to TRBD1. Unmatched junction bases numbered 9, after V lost 0 bases and J lost 14 bases. The CDR3 loop spans 14 amino acids. CDR1 is SGHNT, CDR2 YYREEE, per germline (reference sequence). CDR3 coding DNA: TGTGCCAGCAGCTTGGGAGGGACAGGGGCGCAAAGGTATTTT. Protein product: CASSLGGTGAQRYF.

The chain employs TRBV19 and TRBJ1-1, with 8 bases matching TRBD1. V was clipped by 5 bases and J by 1 base; unmatched bases: 6. The CDR3 has 15 amino acids. Germline V gene data show CDR1 as LNHDA and CDR2 as SQIVND (reference sequence). The CDR3 DNA reads TGTGCCAGTAGTCTACAGGGGGTTGCGAACACTGAAGCTTTCTTT. Protein: CASSLQGVANTEAFF. Complete variable domain (other parts from reference TRBV19 and TRBJ1-1): DGGITQSPKYLFRKEGQNVTLSCEQNLNHDAMYWYRQDPGQGLRLIYYSQIVNDFQKGDIAEGYSVSREKKESFPLTVTSAQKNPTAFYLCASSLQGVANTEAFFGQGTRLTVV.

V gene TRBV11-2 combines with J gene TRBJ2-7, with D perhaps matching TRBD1 (5 bases). This CDR3 is built from 13 residues. Germline V gives CDR1 SGHAT, CDR2 FQNNGV. The V end was cut by 3 bases, the J end by 6 bases, with 12 bases between. CDR3 loop: CASSFSRDREQYF. CDR3 sequence (DNA): TGTGCCAGCAGCTTTAGCAGGGATCGCGAGCAGTACTTC. Complete variable domain (other parts from reference TRBV11-2 and TRBJ2-7): EAGVAQSPRYKIIEKRQSVAFWCNPISGHATLYWYQQILGQGPKLLIQFQNNGVVDDSQLPKDRFSAERLKGVDSTLKIQPAKLEDSAVYLCASSFSRDREQYFGPGTRLTVT.

The chain combines TRBV10-1 with TRBJ2-7; D may be TRBD2 (6 bases). The ends were cut back, 10 bases at V and 0 bases at J, with 13 bases in the middle. The CDR3 extends over 13 amino acids. CDR1 is WNHNN, CDR2 SYGVQD, per germline (reference sequence). Written as DNA, the CDR3 is TGCGCCAATATAGCGGTTAGCTCCTACGAGCAGTACTTC. Encoded protein: CANIAVSSYEQYF.

This clone was seen more than once but under ten times. This chain links TRBV5-1 with TRBJ1-2; D not certain. CDR3 length: 13 amino acids. The germline V gene has CDR1 SGHRS and CDR2 YFSETQ. Trimming stripped 0 bases from V and 1 base from J, with 4 bases between. The CDR3 region has the DNA TGCGCCAGCAGCTTGGACAGTAACTATGGCTACACCTTC. Its translation is CASSLDSNYGYTF.

The rearrangement links TRBV18 to TRBJ2-2, with a tentative D call TRBD2 (5 bases). Trimming shortened V by 3 bases and J by 0 bases, and 11 bases separated the two germline ends. Germline values: CDR1 KGHSH, CDR2 LQKENI. The CDR3 sequence is 16 residues long. CDR3 protein: CASSPSLAANTGELFF. The CDR3 DNA reads TGTGCCAGCTCACCCTCGCTAGCAGCGAACACCGGGGAGCTGTTTTTT.

The V call is TRBV6-1, the J call TRBJ1-3; D gene unclear. Germline V gene sequence: CDR1 MNHNS, CDR2 SASEGT. The CDR3 contains 14 residues. Trimming took off 4 bases at V and 3 bases at J, with 10 bases between the two ends. CDR3 DNA sequence: TGTGCCAGCAGTGCCGGATGGAGTGGAAACACCATATATTTT. Its protein is CASSAGWSGNTIYF.

The V gene is TRBV4-2, the J gene TRBJ2-3; no reliable D call. Germline assignment: CDR1 LGHNA and CDR2 YNFKEQ. V shed 0 bases and J shed 2 bases, with 9 bases lying between them. CDR3 length: 15 amino acids. Here the CDR3 DNA reads TGTGCCAGCAGCCAAGATCGCCAGTACACAGATACGCAGTATTTT. Its translation: CASSQDRQYTDTQYF.

V usage is TRBV28 and J usage is TRBJ2-6; no firm D call. Germline lookup yields CDR1 MDHEN and CDR2 SYDVKM. V was clipped by 6 bases and J by 2 bases, with 5 bases between them. The length of the CDR3 is 13 residues. The CDR3 loop is CASRTTGANVLTF. The CDR3 nucleotides read TGTGCCAGCAGGACGACTGGGGCCAACGTCCTGACTTTC. Supplemented by reference TRBV28 and TRBJ2-6, the full variable domain reads DVKVTQSSRYLVKRTGEKVFLECVQDMDHENMFWYRQDPGLGLRLIYFSYDVKMKEKGDIPEGYSVSREKKERFSLILESASTNQTSMYLCASRTTGANVLTFGAGSRLTVL.

V gene TRBV18 combines with J gene TRBJ2-7; the D gene is possibly TRBD2 (5 bases). The CDR3 covers 14 residues. V was pared by 2 bases and J by 4 bases, with 12 bases between. Germline V gene data show CDR1 as KGHSH and CDR2 as LQKENI. This CDR3 is CASSPTSPAYEQYF. The CDR3, as DNA: TGTGCCAGCTCACCAACTAGTCCGGCTTACGAGCAGTACTTC.

The chain carries TRBV28 and TRBJ1-5, with D possibly being TRBD1 (5 bases). This CDR3 has 17 residues. The V gene's germline CDR1 is MDHEN and CDR2 SYDVKM. Deletions cut 0 bases from V and 7 bases from J, with 19 bases between. CDR3 residues: CASSLWQGISSRQPQHF. As DNA, the CDR3 is TGTGCCAGCAGTTTATGGCAGGGAATCAGTTCGCGCCAGCCCCAGCATTTT. Based on the CDR3 plus reference TRBV28 and TRBJ1-5, the full variable domain is DVKVTQSSRYLVKRTGEKVFLECVQDMDHENMFWYRQDPGLGLRLIYFSYDVKMKEKGDIPEGYSVSREKKERFSLILESASTNQTSMYLCASSLWQGISSRQPQHFGDGTRLSIL.

This clone was counted a few times. The rearrangement links TRBV10-3 to TRBJ1-1; perhaps TRBD1 as D (5 bases). CDR1 ENHRY and CDR2 SYGVKD come from the germline V gene. The CDR3 has 13 residues. V lost 6 bases to trimming and J lost 4 bases, with 12 bases between them. Here the CDR3 reads CAISWDGSTEAFF. For the CDR3, the DNA is TGTGCCATCAGCTGGGACGGATCCACTGAAGCTTTCTTT.

This chain links TRBV19 with TRBJ2-2; no definite D call. Trimming cost V 5 bases and J 5 bases, with 15 bases left between them. CDR3 length: 15 residues. Germline-derived CDR1 and CDR2 are LNHDA and SQIVND (reference sequence). CDR3 bases: TGTGCCAGTAGTGATCCACCCGCCGGAACCGGGGAGCTGTTTTTT. Its protein product is CASSDPPAGTGELFF.

The rearrangement joins TRBV30 to TRBJ2-1; 11 positions agree with TRBD2. V lost 4 bases and J lost 2; bases outside the gene matches: 4. Germline V CDR1 and CDR2: GTSNPN, SVGIG (reference sequence). CDR3 length equals 15 residues. CDR3 amino acids: CAWNRLAGTYNEQFF. In DNA form, the CDR3 reads TGTGCCTGGAATCGACTAGCGGGAACCTACAATGAGCAGTTCTTC.

The V gene is TRBV11-2, the J gene TRBJ2-2, with a tentative D call TRBD2 (5 bases). Germline V gene lookup returns CDR1 SGHAT and CDR2 FQNNGV. V gave up 1 base and J gave up 9 bases, with 12 bases separating them. The CDR3 covers 14 residues. Here the CDR3 reads CASSLVPAGRELFF. The CDR3 bases are TGTGCCAGCAGCTTAGTCCCGGCGGGCCGGGAGCTGTTTTTT.

The gene calls are TRBV27 and TRBJ1-2; a possible D gene is TRBD1 (5 bases). The CDR3 is made up of 16 amino acids. CDR1 is MNHEY, CDR2 SMNVEV, per germline (reference sequence). Trimming removed 3 bases from V and 9 bases from J, with 23 bases in between. CDR3: CASSFVGDGPLWSYTF. DNA of the CDR3: TGTGCCAGCAGTTTTGTGGGGGATGGACCTCTATGGAGCTACACCTTC.

The CDR3, as DNA: TGCGCCAGCAGCCAAGGCGGGGGAATAACAACTAATGAAAAACTGTTTTTT. Protein product: CASSQGGGITTNEKLFF. The chain links TRBV4-1 to TRBJ1-4; weak D call: TRBD1 (5 bases). Trimming removed 1 base at V and 0 bases at J, with 12 bases between. The germline V gene encodes CDR1 MGHRA and CDR2 YSYEKL. This CDR3 region has 17 residues.

The genes are TRBV28 and TRBJ1-6, with no clear D. The CDR3 loop spans 16 amino acids. Germline CDR1 MDHEN, CDR2 SYDVKM. Trimming removed 3 bases at V and 0 bases at J, with 9 bases between. Here the CDR3 DNA reads TGTGCCAGCAGTTTGAAAGGCAACTCCTATAATTCACCCCTCCACTTT. Translated, it gives CASSLKGNSYNSPLHF.

The chain employs TRBV28 and TRBJ2-5, with 12 bases lining up with TRBD2. Per germline, CDR1 MDHEN and CDR2 SYDVKM. Trimming at V came to 1 base and at J to 4 bases, leaving 7 bases not matched to a gene. The CDR3 is 17 residues long. CDR3 DNA sequence: TGTGCCAGCAGTTTATCCGCTAGCGGGAGGGAGAGAGAGACCCAGTACTTC. Protein product: CASSLSASGRERETQYF.

J is TRBJ2-7 and V is TRBV18; TRBD1 might be the D (6 bases). This CDR3 has 16 amino acids. In germline, CDR1 is KGHSH, CDR2 LQKENI. V lost 3 bases to trimming and J lost 3 bases, with 18 bases between them. The CDR3 sequence: CASSPTQGSRLYEQYF. The CDR3 nucleotides are TGTGCCAGCTCACCCACACAGGGCAGCAGACTCTACGAGCAGTACTTC.

The chain employs TRBV27 and TRBJ2-7, with 7 bases lining up with TRBD2. This CDR3 spans 17 amino acids. Trimming removed 7 bases from V and 0 bases from J; junction bases left unmatched: 15. Germline V gene data show CDR1 as MNHEY and CDR2 as SMNVEV (reference sequence). CDR3 amino acids: CASMRVGLADSSYEQYF. In DNA form, the CDR3 reads TGTGCCAGCATGAGGGTCGGGCTAGCGGATAGCTCCTACGAGCAGTACTTC.

Regarding this clone: A read error may account for a junction end that differs from germline. J is TRBJ1-1 and V is TRBV5-1; the D gene is possibly TRBD1 (5 bases). CDR1 is SGHRS, CDR2 YFSETQ, per germline. This CDR3 is 16 amino acids long. CDR3 region: CASSLAVSRENSEAFF. The CDR3 DNA follows: TGCGCCAGCAGCTTGGCCGTCAGCAGGGAGAACTCTGAAGCTTTCTTT. The full variable domain, rest sourced from reference TRBV5-1 and TRBJ1-1, is KAGVTQTPRYLIKTRGQQVTLSCSPISGHRSVSWYQQTPGQGLQFLFEYFSETQRNKGNFPGRFSGRQFSNSRSEMNVSTLELGDSALYLCASSLAVSRENSEAFFGQGTRLTVV.

V usage is TRBV25-1 and J usage is TRBJ2-3; the match to TRBD2 covers 10 bases. Per the germline V gene, CDR1 is MGHDK and CDR2 is SYGVNS. Unmatched junction bases numbered 8, after V lost 3 bases and J lost 2 bases. CDR3 length equals 17 residues. This CDR3 reads CASSDPGLAATTDTQYF. The CDR3 DNA reads TGTGCCAGCAGTGATCCCGGACTAGCGGCGACCACAGATACGCAGTATTTT.

This rearrangement joins TRBV6-1 to TRBJ2-7; TRBD2 is a possible D gene (5 bases). Germline V lookup: CDR1 MNHNS, CDR2 SASEGT. The V and J ends lost 1 base and 2 bases respectively, with 18 bases between them. This CDR3 region has 17 residues. CDR3 amino acids: CASSEGPSGSNPYEQYF. For the CDR3, the DNA is TGTGCCAGCAGTGAAGGACCGTCGGGGTCGAACCCCTACGAGCAGTACTTC.